The 18 T cell receptor beta chains below were found in one sample sequenced in a study of cytomegalovirus exposure and HLA in healthy donors. PCR was performed using 60 Vbeta and 13 Jbeta primers. Generated by immunoSEQ multiplex PCR, the TCRdb table keeps only in-frame clones and is missing some. The table has about 140,000 clones, roughly four fifths seen once. The sequencing sample was made of PBMCs. The receptors stem from a woman aged 40 to 55 in good health and CMV-seronegative.

The genes are TRBV6-6 and TRBJ2-1; tentative D call: TRBD1 (5 bases). The CDR3 has 16 residues. The V gene's germline CDR1 is MNHNY and CDR2 SVGAGI (reference sequence). Between the trimmed V and J ends, which lost 6 bases and 4 bases, there was a span of 19 bases. CDR3 nucleotide sequence: TGTGCCAGCAGCCCCGGCTTGGGGCTCCTATACAATGAGCAGTTCTTC. Residues: CASSPGLGLLYNEQFF.

The chain joins TRBV9 to TRBJ2-3; perhaps TRBD1 as D (6 bases). V lost 0 bases to trimming and J lost 6 bases, with 20 bases between them. Germline loops: CDR1 SGDLS, CDR2 YYNGEE. The CDR3 contains 17 residues. CDR3 coding DNA: TGTGCCAGCAGCGTAGCCCGACACAGGGTCGGGGAGGATACGCAGTATTTT. The encoded protein is CASSVARHRVGEDTQYF.

The chain carries TRBV6-5 and TRBJ1-6; weak D call: TRBD1 (6 bases). V shed 0 bases and J shed 9 bases, with 15 bases lying between them. Per the germline V gene, CDR1 is MNHEY and CDR2 is SVGAGI. The CDR3 is made up of 16 amino acids. The CDR3 coding sequence is TGTGCCAGCAGTTACTCCTTGGGACACCCTTTTTCACCCCTCCACTTT. Amino acid sequence: CASSYSLGHPFSPLHF.

The chain has TRBV19 and TRBJ1-2; D call uncertain. CDR3 length: 13 amino acids. The V end was cut by 6 bases, the J end by 8 bases, with 16 bases between. Germline values: CDR1 LNHDA, CDR2 SQIVND (reference sequence). Written as DNA, the CDR3 is TGTGCCAGTAGCCGGATGGGTGCCGGGGGCTACACCTTC. Translating gives CASSRMGAGGYTF.

This chain connects TRBV25-1 to TRBJ2-2; D is uncertain. Trimming stripped 5 bases from V and 7 bases from J, with 8 bases between. In germline, CDR1 is MGHDK, CDR2 SYGVNS. CDR3 length equals 12 residues. The CDR3 region is CASSQVFGELFF. CDR3 nucleotides: TGTGCCAGCAGTCAGGTGTTCGGGGAGCTGTTTTTT. The whole variable domain, remainder taken from reference TRBV25-1 and TRBJ2-2, is EADIYQTPRYLVIGTGKKITLECSQTMGHDKMYWYQQDPGMELHLIHYSYGVNSTEKGDLSSESTVSRIRTEHFPLTLESARPSHTSQYLCASSQVFGELFFGEGSRLTVL.

The table lists this clone with a count of one. The CDR3 bases are TGTGCCAGTAGCAATGCGGGTTGGACTAGCGCGAGCACAGATACGCAGTATTTT. Its protein is CASSNAGWTSASTDTQYF. The V gene is TRBV19, the J gene TRBJ2-3; 9 bases line up with TRBD2. J gave up 0 bases and V 6 bases, and 13 bases lay outside the gene matches. Germline V gives CDR1 LNHDA, CDR2 SQIVND (reference sequence). This CDR3 region has 18 residues. Supplemented by reference TRBV19 and TRBJ2-3, the full variable domain reads DGGITQSPKYLFRKEGQNVTLSCEQNLNHDAMYWYRQDPGQGLRLIYYSQIVNDFQKGDIAEGYSVSREKKESFPLTVTSAQKNPTAFYLCASSNAGWTSASTDTQYFGPGTRLTVL.

The chain recombines TRBV5-1 with TRBJ2-7; 7 nucleotides align to TRBD2. The CDR3 loop spans 15 amino acids. Germline-derived CDR1 and CDR2 are SGHRS and YFSETQ. With 0 bases clipped from V and 0 bases from J, the junction kept 3 bases outside the gene matches. CDR3 DNA: TGCGCCAGCAGCTTGGCATCTAGCGGCTCCTACGAGCAGTACTTC. Translated, it gives CASSLASSGSYEQYF.

The CDR3 here is CASSLGGPSPYGYTF. In nucleotides, the CDR3 is TGTGCCAGCAGTTTAGGAGGGCCTTCCCCCTATGGCTACACCTTC. The chain recombines TRBV28 with TRBJ1-2; D unresolved. The length of the CDR3 is 15 residues. Trimming took off 2 bases at V and 4 bases at J, with 14 bases between the two ends. The germline gives CDR1 MDHEN, CDR2 SYDVKM.

The chain couples TRBV7-3 to TRBJ2-7; D possibly corresponds to TRBD2 (7 bases). CDR1 is SGHTA, CDR2 FQGTGA, per germline. Trimming removed 5 bases from V and 3 bases from J, with 11 bases in between. The CDR3 consists of 13 residues. For the CDR3, the DNA is TGTGCCAGCAGCCAGGGGACTAACTACGAGCAGTACTTC. Protein sequence: CASSQGTNYEQYF.

This rearrangement joins TRBV10-3 to TRBJ2-1; 7 bases agree with TRBD2. J gave up 8 bases and V 2 bases, and 15 bases lay outside the gene matches. This CDR3 region has 17 residues. The germline V gene has CDR1 ENHRY and CDR2 SYGVKD. CDR3 in amino acids: CAISEAPGSAGLYEQFF. The CDR3 DNA reads TGTGCCATCAGTGAGGCCCCGGGGTCAGCGGGGTTGTATGAGCAGTTCTTC.

The V gene is TRBV9, the J gene TRBJ2-1, with D possibly being TRBD2 (5 bases). The CDR3 spans 15 residues. V was shortened by 2 bases and J by 0 bases, with 9 bases between the two germline ends. Germline V gene lookup returns CDR1 SGDLS and CDR2 YYNGEE. CDR3 DNA sequence: TGTGCCAGCAGCGTCCTAGCCAACTCCTACAATGAGCAGTTCTTC. This sequence encodes CASSVLANSYNEQFF.

This rearrangement joins TRBV5-4 to TRBJ2-5, with D maybe TRBD1 (6 bases). Germline V gives CDR1 SGHNT, CDR2 YYREEE (reference sequence). This CDR3 contains 15 residues. V was shortened by 3 bases and J by 2 bases, with 14 bases between the two germline ends. As DNA, the CDR3 is TGTGCCAGCAGCTACCCAGACAGGTTACAAGAGACCCAGTACTTC. This translates into CASSYPDRLQETQYF.

The V and J genes are TRBV28 and TRBJ2-4; D unclear. In germline, CDR1 is MDHEN, CDR2 SYDVKM. The V end was cut by 5 bases, the J end by 0 bases, with 17 bases between. The CDR3 has 17 amino acids. CDR3 region: CASSPLPRTLAKNIQYF. The CDR3 DNA reads TGTGCCAGCAGTCCACTACCCAGAACGTTAGCCAAAAACATTCAGTACTTC. The full variable domain, with the rest looked up from reference TRBV28 and TRBJ2-4, is DVKVTQSSRYLVKRTGEKVFLECVQDMDHENMFWYRQDPGLGLRLIYFSYDVKMKEKGDIPEGYSVSREKKERFSLILESASTNQTSMYLCASSPLPRTLAKNIQYFGAGTRLSVL.

The V and J genes are TRBV28 and TRBJ2-7; D unresolved. The CDR3 sequence is 11 residues long. V shed 6 bases and J shed 1 base, with 4 bases lying between them. Germline assignment: CDR1 MDHEN and CDR2 SYDVKM. CDR3 DNA: TGTGCCAGCAGGCTATCCTACGAGCAGTACTTC. It codes for CASRLSYEQYF. The variable domain in full, completed from reference TRBV28 and TRBJ2-7, reads DVKVTQSSRYLVKRTGEKVFLECVQDMDHENMFWYRQDPGLGLRLIYFSYDVKMKEKGDIPEGYSVSREKKERFSLILESASTNQTSMYLCASRLSYEQYFGPGTRLTVT.

Regarding this clone: Sequence at one end of the junction differs from germline and may be a read error. The chain employs TRBV11-1 and TRBJ2-5; 12 bases are a match to TRBD2. Germline loops: CDR1 SGHAT, CDR2 FQDESV (reference sequence). CDR3 size: 14 residues. Here the CDR3 reads CASSLGLAGQTQYF. In DNA form, the CDR3 reads TGTGCCAGCAGTTTAGGACTAGCGGGACAGACCCAGTACTTC.

The rearrangement links TRBV6-5 to TRBJ2-7; D may be TRBD1 (7 bases). The germline gives CDR1 MNHEY, CDR2 SVGAGI. The CDR3 is 13 residues long. V was pared by 3 bases and J by 6 bases, with 12 bases between. The CDR3 reads CASSYVQGGEQYF. Written as DNA, the CDR3 is TGTGCCAGCAGTTATGTCCAGGGGGGCGAGCAGTACTTC.

The chain uses TRBV11-3 and TRBJ1-2, with D tentatively TRBD1 (5 bases). This CDR3 spans 17 amino acids. Trimming took 4 bases from V and 3 from J, leaving 21 bases between them. In germline, CDR1 is SGHNT, CDR2 YENEEA. Here the CDR3 reads CASSSVTQQGIHYGYTF. DNA of the CDR3: TGTGCCAGCAGCTCCGTTACCCAGCAGGGTATTCACTATGGCTACACCTTC.

The chain uses TRBV6-1 and TRBJ1-2; a possible D gene is TRBD1 (6 bases). The V end was cut by 4 bases, the J end by 2 bases, with 8 bases between. The CDR3 runs to 13 residues. Per the germline V gene, CDR1 is MNHNS and CDR2 is SASEGT. CDR3 sequence: CASSVTGNYGYTF. As DNA, the CDR3 is TGTGCCAGCAGTGTAACAGGGAACTATGGCTACACCTTC.